This passage covers 24 T cell receptor beta chains from one sample sequenced in a study of blood T cell repertoires in COVID-19. Using immunoSEQ multiplex PCR, the repertoire was profiled, and TCRdb retains in-frame clones only, with some absent. Among roughly 210,000 clones listed, around 80% were seen once. The sample was peripheral blood. The source is an elderly woman with COVID-19, enrolled during active disease.

V and J are TRBV18 and TRBJ2-7; D unclear. Trimming took off 4 bases at V and 3 bases at J, with 10 bases between the two ends. CDR1 and CDR2 (germline): KGHSH, LQKENI. The CDR3 sequence is 13 residues long. Here the CDR3 reads CASSLTRDYEQYV. DNA for the CDR3: TGTGCCAGCTCACTAACGAGAGACTACGAGCAGTACGTC.

The chain employs TRBV5-6 and TRBJ1-6, with D tentatively TRBD1 (5 bases). The CDR3 spans 16 residues. Germline V CDR1 and CDR2: SGHDT, YYEEEE. V lost 0 bases, J lost 8 bases, and 15 bases lay in between. As DNA, the CDR3 is TGTGCCAGCAGCTTGGCCAGGGATAGTCCCTATTCACCCCTCCACTTT. Translating gives CASSLARDSPYSPLHF.

The rearrangement uses TRBV18 and TRBJ1-1, with 7 bases aligning to TRBD1. This CDR3 has 14 residues. The trim removed 1 base at V and 5 bases at J, leaving 4 bases unmatched. CDR1 is KGHSH, CDR2 LQKENI, per germline. The CDR3 DNA reads as TGTGCCAGCTCACCACATACAGGGGAGACTGAAGCTTTCTTT. This codes for CASSPHTGETEAFF.

The rearrangement joins TRBV7-6 to TRBJ1-3; tentative D call: TRBD1 (5 bases). V lost 1 base to trimming and J lost 0 bases, with 10 bases between them. This CDR3 spans 16 amino acids. Germline assignment: CDR1 SGHVS and CDR2 FNYEAQ. CDR3 nucleotides: TGTGCCAGCAGCTTAGGGGCGACAGACTCTGGAAACACCATATATTTT. As protein: CASSLGATDSGNTIYF.

This clone was seen once. The chain links TRBV7-8 to TRBJ1-2, with TRBD1 as a possible D gene (6 bases). The ends were cut back, 6 bases at V and 7 bases at J, with 15 bases in the middle. The CDR3 has 13 residues. In germline, CDR1 is SGHVS, CDR2 FQNEAQ. CDR3 residues: CASSTRQVAGYTF. The CDR3 coding sequence is TGTGCCAGCAGTACCCGACAGGTAGCTGGCTACACCTTC.

The chain employs TRBV19 and TRBJ2-1; D perhaps matches TRBD2 (7 bases). CDR3 length equals 15 residues. V was clipped by 7 bases and J by 3 bases, with 16 bases between them. CDR1 is LNHDA, CDR2 SQIVND, per germline (reference sequence). This chain's CDR3 is CASTAAGARYNEQFF. The CDR3 DNA reads TGTGCCAGTACCGCGGCGGGGGCCCGCTACAATGAGCAGTTCTTC.

The rearrangement joins TRBV7-9 to TRBJ1-1; maybe TRBD1 (6 bases). V lost 4 bases to trimming and J lost 2 bases, with 14 bases between them. The CDR3 totals 15 residues. Germline V gene lookup returns CDR1 SEHNR and CDR2 FQNEAQ (reference sequence). This chain's CDR3 is CASSSAGALNTEAFF. The CDR3 nucleotides read TGTGCCAGCAGCTCGGCAGGGGCCCTAAACACTGAAGCTTTCTTT. The whole variable domain, filled in from reference TRBV7-9 and TRBJ1-1, reads DTGVSQNPRHKITKRGQNVTFRCDPISEHNRLYWYRQTLGQGPEFLTYFQNEAQLEKSRLLSDRFSAERPKGSFSTLEIQRTEQGDSAMYLCASSSAGALNTEAFFGQGTRLTVV.

This clone was recorded once. J is TRBJ2-1 and V is TRBV7-6; a possible D gene is TRBD1 (6 bases). CDR1 and CDR2 from the germline V gene are SGHVS and FNYEAQ. This CDR3 comprises 17 residues. Trimming took 5 bases from V and 11 from J, leaving 28 bases between them. CDR3 bases: TGTGCCAGCAGCCCCCAGACCGGGACAAGCCTAACAATGAAGCAGTTCTTC. Residues: CASSPQTGTSLTMKQFF.

The chain is built from TRBV19 and TRBJ1-2; D might be TRBD1 (5 bases). Germline V gives CDR1 LNHDA, CDR2 SQIVND (reference sequence). The CDR3 is 13 amino acids. Trimming removed 6 bases from V and 4 bases from J, with 12 bases in between. CDR3 loop: CASRTEGIYGYTF. CDR3 DNA: TGTGCCAGTAGGACAGAAGGAATCTATGGCTACACCTTC.

The chain carries TRBV2 and TRBJ2-7, with D maybe TRBD1 (6 bases). This CDR3 has 12 amino acids. Germline V gives CDR1 SNHLY, CDR2 FYNNEI. The V end lost 8 bases, the J end lost 3 bases, and 11 bases lay between the germline ends. The CDR3 nucleotides read TGTGCCAGCCGGGACAACATCTACGAGCAGTACGTC. Translating gives CASRDNIYEQYV.

This rearrangement joins TRBV30 to TRBJ2-2; 9 bases are shared with TRBD1. V lost 2 bases, J lost 5 bases, and 6 bases stayed unmatched. The CDR3 runs 15 residues. CDR1 and CDR2 (germline): GTSNPN, SVGIG (reference sequence). CDR3 nucleotide sequence: TGTGCCTGGAGTATGCGGGACAGGGTAACCGGGGAGCTGTTTTTT. Its translation is CAWSMRDRVTGELFF.

This clone was seen only once. V and J are TRBV5-1 and TRBJ1-2; 8 bases fit TRBD1. CDR1 is SGHRS and CDR2 is YFSETQ in the germline V gene. This CDR3 comprises 15 residues. V was clipped by 4 bases and J by 3 bases; unmatched bases: 8. Here the CDR3 DNA reads TGCGCCAGCAGCCCAAGGACAGGGAACGACTATGGCTACACCTTC. Translation gives CASSPRTGNDYGYTF.

The V and J genes are TRBV7-2 and TRBJ1-1; a weak D match, TRBD1 (6 bases). V dropped 5 bases and J dropped 1 base, with 8 bases sitting between them. Germline V gene lookup returns CDR1 SGHTA and CDR2 FQGNSA. The CDR3 totals 13 residues. DNA of the CDR3: TGTGCCAGCAGCCCGACAGGGAACACTGAAGCTTTCTTT. This sequence encodes CASSPTGNTEAFF.

V gene TRBV6-2 or TRBV6-3 combines with J gene TRBJ1-2; D remains unclear. This CDR3 region has 11 residues. Germline-derived CDR1 and CDR2 are MNHEY and SVGEGT. V was pared by 4 bases and J by 4 bases, with 4 bases between. The DNA of the CDR3 is TGTGCCAGCAGTTTCATCTATGGCTACACCTTC. This translates into CASSFIYGYTF.

The V gene is TRBV7-9, the J gene TRBJ2-7, with 7 bases aligning to TRBD1. The germline V gene has CDR1 SEHNR and CDR2 FQNEAQ (reference sequence). The V segment lost 4 bases and the J segment 6 bases; nucleotides outside the gene matches: 6. The CDR3 totals 13 residues. The CDR3 is CASSWGQLLEQYF. The CDR3 bases are TGTGCCAGCAGCTGGGGACAGCTCCTCGAGCAGTACTTC. Supplemented by reference TRBV7-9 and TRBJ2-7, the full variable domain reads DTGVSQNPRHKITKRGQNVTFRCDPISEHNRLYWYRQTLGQGPEFLTYFQNEAQLEKSRLLSDRFSAERPKGSFSTLEIQRTEQGDSAMYLCASSWGQLLEQYFGPGTRLTVT.

The V call is TRBV5-1, the J call TRBJ2-4; 7 bases line up with TRBD1. After removal of 0 bases from V and 2 bases from J, the junction contained 5 bases not matched to a gene. The germline CDR1 and CDR2 sequences are SGHRS and YFSETQ. There are 16 residues in the CDR3. The CDR3 DNA reads TGCGCCAGCAGCTTGGAAGGGACAGCCCCCAAAAACATTCAGTACTTC. Translated, it gives CASSLEGTAPKNIQYF.

The chain links TRBV2 to TRBJ1-6; maybe TRBD1 (6 bases). From germline, CDR1 is SNHLY and CDR2 FYNNEI. V was cut by 0 bases and J by 0 bases, with 12 bases left in between. The CDR3 is 18 amino acids. The CDR3 DNA reads TGTGCCAGCAGTGAAGCCGGGGCGGGGGCCTCCTATAATTCACCCCTCCACTTT. As protein: CASSEAGAGASYNSPLHF.

The CDR3 DNA reads as TGTGCCAGCAATCGTAATACGGGGGGTGAGCAGTTCTTC. This encodes CASNRNTGGEQFF. The chain combines TRBV7-9 with TRBJ2-1; 7 nucleotides line up with TRBD2. This CDR3 has 13 amino acids. Germline V gene lookup returns CDR1 SEHNR and CDR2 FQNEAQ (reference sequence). V lost 7 bases, J lost 9 bases, and 9 bases stayed unmatched.

This chain uses TRBV18 with TRBJ1-5, with D perhaps TRBD1 (6 bases). Germline V gene sequence: CDR1 KGHSH, CDR2 LQKENI. Deletions cut 3 bases from V and 4 bases from J, with 10 bases between. The CDR3 contains 14 residues. CDR3 in DNA: TGTGCCAGCTCACCCACAGGACAGAATCAGCCCCAGCATTTT. It codes for CASSPTGQNQPQHF.

The gene calls are TRBV2 and TRBJ1-5, with D uncertain. Germline V gene data show CDR1 as SNHLY and CDR2 as FYNNEI. This CDR3 contains 14 residues. The germline V and J ends were trimmed by 6 bases and 3 bases, with 12 bases remaining between them. CDR3 protein: CASSPDIVNQPQHF. DNA for the CDR3: TGTGCCAGCAGCCCCGACATCGTCAATCAGCCCCAGCATTTT.

This rearrangement joins TRBV10-3 to TRBJ2-7; D remains ambiguous. CDR3 length equals 11 residues. Between the trimmed V and J ends, which lost 4 bases and 6 bases, there was a span of 7 bases. Germline-derived CDR1 and CDR2 are ENHRY and SYGVKD. The chain's CDR3 is CAISGAVEQYF. The CDR3 DNA sequence: TGTGCCATCAGTGGGGCCGTCGAGCAGTACTTC.

The chain couples TRBV5-1 to TRBJ2-1; weak D call: TRBD2 (5 bases). There are 14 residues in the CDR3. CDR1 and CDR2 (germline): SGHRS, YFSETQ. Deletions cut 5 bases from V and 0 bases from J, with 9 bases between. In DNA form, the CDR3 reads TGCGCCAGCAGTTGGGAGAGCTCCTACAATGAGCAGTTCTTC. This sequence encodes CASSWESSYNEQFF.

V usage is TRBV6-6 and J usage is TRBJ1-4; perhaps TRBD1 as D (5 bases). Germline V CDR1 and CDR2: MNHNY, SVGAGI (reference sequence). This CDR3 is built from 16 residues. V was pared by 6 bases and J by 1 base, with 15 bases between. The CDR3 DNA reads as TGTGCCAGCAGCGGTCGGGGGGGAGGAACTAATGAAAAACTGTTTTTT. It codes for CASSGRGGGTNEKLFF.

The V gene is TRBV19, the J gene TRBJ1-2, with 7 bases fitting TRBD1. CDR3 size: 13 residues. Per germline, CDR1 LNHDA and CDR2 SQIVND (reference sequence). V shed 5 bases and J 8 bases; nucleotides not matched to a gene: 8. The DNA for the CDR3 is TGTGCCAGTAGTTCCACAGGGGTGGAAGGCTACACCTTC. Residues: CASSSTGVEGYTF.